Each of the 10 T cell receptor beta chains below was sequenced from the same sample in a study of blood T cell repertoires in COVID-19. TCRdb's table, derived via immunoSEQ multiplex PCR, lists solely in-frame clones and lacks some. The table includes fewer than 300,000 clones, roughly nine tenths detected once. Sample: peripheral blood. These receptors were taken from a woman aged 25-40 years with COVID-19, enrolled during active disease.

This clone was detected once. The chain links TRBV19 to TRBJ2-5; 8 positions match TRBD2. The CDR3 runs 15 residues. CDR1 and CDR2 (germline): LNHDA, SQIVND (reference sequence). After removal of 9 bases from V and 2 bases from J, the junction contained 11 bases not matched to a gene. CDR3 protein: CASSLWTGGQETQYF. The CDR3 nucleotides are TGTGCCAGCAGCCTGTGGACGGGGGGGCAAGAGACCCAGTACTTC. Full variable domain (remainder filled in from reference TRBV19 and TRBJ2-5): DGGITQSPKYLFRKEGQNVTLSCEQNLNHDAMYWYRQDPGQGLRLIYYSQIVNDFQKGDIAEGYSVSREKKESFPLTVTSAQKNPTAFYLCASSLWTGGQETQYFGPGTRLLVL.

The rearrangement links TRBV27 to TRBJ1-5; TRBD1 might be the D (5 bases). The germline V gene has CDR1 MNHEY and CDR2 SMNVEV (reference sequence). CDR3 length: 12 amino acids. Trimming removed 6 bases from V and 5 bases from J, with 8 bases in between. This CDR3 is CASRGGYQPQHF. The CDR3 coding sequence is TGTGCCAGCAGGGGGGGGTATCAGCCCCAGCATTTT.

The CDR3 here is CASRSYLSYNEQFF. In DNA form, the CDR3 reads TGTGCCAGCAGGAGCTACCTCTCCTACAATGAGCAGTTCTTC. The rearrangement uses TRBV6-5 and TRBJ2-1; D is uncertain. The CDR3 loop spans 14 amino acids. Trimming removed 6 bases at V and 0 bases at J, with 9 bases between. Germline values: CDR1 MNHEY, CDR2 SVGAGI.

The CDR3 sequence is CASSPYTGGYEQYF. The CDR3 DNA reads TGTGCCAGCAGCCCTTATACAGGGGGATACGAGCAGTACTTC. This rearrangement joins TRBV5-5 to TRBJ2-7; 8 nucleotides line up with TRBD1. Per germline, CDR1 SGHKS and CDR2 YYEKEE (reference sequence). This CDR3 comprises 14 residues. V was pared by 4 bases and J by 4 bases, with 7 bases of the junction left unmatched.

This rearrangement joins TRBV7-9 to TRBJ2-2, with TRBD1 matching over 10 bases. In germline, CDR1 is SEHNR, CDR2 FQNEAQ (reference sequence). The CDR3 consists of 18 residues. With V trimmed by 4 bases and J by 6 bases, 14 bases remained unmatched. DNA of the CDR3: TGTGCCAGCAGCTCTAGTCTTTGGGACAGGGGAATGGCCGGGGAGCTGTTTTTT. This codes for CASSSSLWDRGMAGELFF.

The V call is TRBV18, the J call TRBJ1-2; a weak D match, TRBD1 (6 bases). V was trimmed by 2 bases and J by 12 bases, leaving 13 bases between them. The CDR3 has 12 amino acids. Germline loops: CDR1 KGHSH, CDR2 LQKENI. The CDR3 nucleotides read TGTGCCAGCTCACCAAGGACAGAGCTTAACACCTTC. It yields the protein CASSPRTELNTF. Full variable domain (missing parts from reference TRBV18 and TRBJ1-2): NAGVMQNPRHLVRRRGQEARLRCSPMKGHSHVYWYRQLPEEGLKFMVYLQKENIIDESGMPKERFSAEFPKEGPSILRIQQVVRGDSAAYFCASSPRTELNTFGSGTRLTVV.

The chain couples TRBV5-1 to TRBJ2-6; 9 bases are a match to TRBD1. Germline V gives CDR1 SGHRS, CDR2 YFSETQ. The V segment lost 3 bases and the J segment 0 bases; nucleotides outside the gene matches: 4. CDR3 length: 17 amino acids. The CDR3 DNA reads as TGCGCCAGCAGCTCCGGGACAGGGCCCTCTGGGGCCAACGTCCTGACTTTC. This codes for CASSSGTGPSGANVLTF.

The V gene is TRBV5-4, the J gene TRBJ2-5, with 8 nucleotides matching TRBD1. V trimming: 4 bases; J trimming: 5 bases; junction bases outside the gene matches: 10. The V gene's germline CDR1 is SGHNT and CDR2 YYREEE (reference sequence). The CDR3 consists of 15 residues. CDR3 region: CASSLYPQGAETQYF. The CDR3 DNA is TGTGCCAGCAGCCTATACCCCCAGGGGGCCGAGACCCAGTACTTC. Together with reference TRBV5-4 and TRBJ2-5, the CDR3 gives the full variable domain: ETGVTQSPTHLIKTRGQQVTLRCSSQSGHNTVSWYQQALGQGPQFIFQYYREEENGRGNFPPRFSGLQFPNYSSELNVNALELDDSALYLCASSLYPQGAETQYFGPGTRLLVL.

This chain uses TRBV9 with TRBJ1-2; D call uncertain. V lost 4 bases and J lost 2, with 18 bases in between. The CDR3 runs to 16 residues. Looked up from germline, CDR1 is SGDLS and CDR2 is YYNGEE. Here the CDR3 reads CASSSTREERNYGYTF. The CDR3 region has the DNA TGTGCCAGCAGCTCCACGAGGGAGGAGCGCAACTATGGCTACACCTTC. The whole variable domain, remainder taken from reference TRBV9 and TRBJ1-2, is DSGVTQTPKHLITATGQRVTLRCSPRSGDLSVYWYQQSLDQGLQFLIQYYNGEERAKGNILERFSAQQFPDLHSELNLSSLELGDSALYFCASSSTREERNYGYTFGSGTRLTVV.

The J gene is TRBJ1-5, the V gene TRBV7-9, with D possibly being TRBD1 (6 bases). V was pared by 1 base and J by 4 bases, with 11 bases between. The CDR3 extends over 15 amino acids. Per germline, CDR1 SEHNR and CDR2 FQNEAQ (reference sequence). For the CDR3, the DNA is TGTGCCAGCAGCTTAGACTTACAGGGTAATCAGCCCCAGCATTTT. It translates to CASSLDLQGNQPQHF.